This T cell receptor beta chain was recovered during a study of OX40 agonist ivuxolimab in advanced cancers. Looking at the study overall: The patients received agonistic anti-OX40 (CD134) antibody ivuxolimab. Prior anti-PD-1, anti-PD-L1 or anti-CTLA-4 therapy did not bar entry, and roughly 40% had some.

Germline CDR1 reads SNHLY; CDR2 reads FYNNEI. Trimming shortened V by 5 bases and J by 5 bases, and 13 bases separated the two germline ends. The CDR3 spans 13 residues. The data were produced by immunoSEQ multiplex PCR, yet TCRdb's version contains in-frame clones alone and is incomplete. The data hold some 68,000 clones, with 80% to 90% observed a single time. The sampling schedule covered blood at baseline, cycle 4 day 1, and cycle 7 day 1. The chain is built from TRBV2 and TRBJ2-7; a possible D gene is TRBD2 (5 bases). This TCR was sampled from an adult with an advanced solid tumor such as melanoma, head and neck, liver or kidney cancer. The sequenced sample was CD4+ or CD8+ T cells sorted from blood, obtained in a trial of the OX40 agonist ivuxolimab. CDR3 sequence: CASSLGSAHEQYF. CDR3 nucleotide sequence: TGTGCCAGCAGTTTGGGGAGTGCCCACGAGCAGTACTTC.